The 28 T cell receptor beta chains in this list originate from one sample, sequenced in a study of CD4 and CD8 cells across lung adenocarcinoma regions. One entry per CDR3 protein, called by TCRdb with MiXCR from the PCR reads. The sample contains some 11,000 distinct CDR3 sequences, roughly 50% of which appear only once. The sequenced sample consisted of CD4+ T cells from the center of a lung tumor. The receptors were sampled from a male donor with lung adenocarcinoma. The CD4 and CD8 labels of this study may be unreliable.

The chain recombines TRBV10-2 with TRBJ2-7; D unclear. Germline V gives CDR1 WSHSY, CDR2 SAAADI. Trimming cost V 9 bases and J 1 base, with 13 bases left between them. This CDR3 has 13 residues. For the CDR3, the DNA is TGCGCCAGTGAGAAAGGTACATCCTACGAGCAGTACTTC. Amino acid sequence: CASEKGTSYEQYF.

This clonotype was counted ten times or more. The chain uses TRBV6-1 and TRBJ1-4; 9 nucleotides line up with TRBD1. Germline CDR1 reads MNHNS; CDR2 reads SASEGT. This CDR3 spans 16 amino acids. V lost 6 bases to trimming and J lost 0 bases; unmatched junction nucleotides: 5. CDR3 in amino acids: CASSMTGGATNEKLFF. The CDR3 DNA sequence: TGTGCCAGCAGCATGACAGGGGGTGCAACTAATGAAAAACTGTTTTTT.

The chain joins TRBV6-1 to TRBJ2-3; D gene ambiguous. Germline values: CDR1 MNHNS, CDR2 SASEGT. V dropped 5 bases and J dropped 8 bases, with 8 bases sitting between them. The CDR3 is 11 amino acids. CDR3 residues: CASSRIRTQYF. The CDR3 DNA sequence: TGTGCCAGCAGTCGGATACGTACGCAGTATTTT.

The chain recombines TRBV10-2 with TRBJ1-1; weak D call: TRBD1 (5 bases). Germline loops: CDR1 WSHSY, CDR2 SAAADI. Deletions cut 6 bases from V and 2 bases from J, with 13 bases between. This CDR3 has 14 amino acids. This CDR3 is CASRAGRDNTEAFF. For the CDR3, the DNA is TGCGCCAGCAGAGCAGGGCGAGATAACACTGAAGCTTTCTTT.

This clonotype came up a few times. V usage is TRBV4-1 and J usage is TRBJ2-1; TRBD1 aligns across 9 bases. CDR3 length: 16 amino acids. The trim removed 1 base at V and 6 bases at J, leaving 7 bases unmatched. Germline-derived CDR1 and CDR2 are MGHRA and YSYEKL. The CDR3 nucleotides read TGCGCCAGCAGCCAAGTCAGATGGACAGGGGTCAATGAGCAGTTCTTC. Residues: CASSQVRWTGVNEQFF.

About this clonotype itself: Germline is not matched at one junction end, which may reflect a read error. The DNA of the CDR3 is TGTGCCAGGAGTGAGGCTAGCGGGGGGCAAGAGACGCAGTATTTT. This gives the protein CARSEASGGQETQYF. The rearrangement joins TRBV6-1 to TRBJ2-3; 11 nucleotides match TRBD2. The V gene's germline CDR1 is MNHNS and CDR2 SASEGT. This CDR3 spans 15 amino acids.

The chain carries TRBV6-1 and TRBJ2-5; 10 bases match TRBD1. Germline V gene sequence: CDR1 MNHNS, CDR2 SASEGT. The CDR3 has 18 residues. The ends lost 2 bases at V and 4 bases at J; junction bases unmatched: 13. In DNA, the CDR3 is TGTGCCAGCAGTGAAAACGGAAGGACAGGGGGTCGAAGAGAGACCCAGTACTTC. Translated: CASSENGRTGGRRETQYF.

This clonotype rates as large. V gene TRBV6-5 combines with J gene TRBJ1-2, with D possibly TRBD1 on 6 matching bases. Trimming removed 5 bases from V and 2 bases from J, with 12 bases in between. The CDR3 has 14 amino acids. Germline V gene data show CDR1 as MNHEY and CDR2 as SVGAGI. CDR3 sequence (DNA): TGTGCCAGCAGTCGCCCAGGGGTAAACTATGGCTACACCTTC. Translation: CASSRPGVNYGYTF.

Points on this clonotype: Germline and junction disagree at one end, which may indicate a read error. This CDR3 reads CASSGSTSGDTETQYF. The CDR3 nucleotides read TGTGCCAGCAGTGGCTCCACGAGCGGGGACACAGAGACCCAGTATTTC. This sequence joins TRBV6-4 and TRBJ2-3; weak D call: TRBD2 (7 bases). The germline V gene has CDR1 MRHNA and CDR2 SNTAGT. The CDR3 is made up of 16 amino acids.

This clonotype was observed a handful of times. The genes are TRBV27 and TRBJ2-5; D is perhaps TRBD2 (6 bases). The DNA end is a closer match to TRBJ2-7, so the J assignment may be wrong. CDR1 MNHEY and CDR2 SMNVEV come from the germline V gene (reference sequence). This CDR3 comprises 15 residues. The CDR3, as DNA: TGTGCCAGCAGCTATGTACTAGCCGGAACCTACGAGCAGTACTTC. It translates to CASSYVLAGTYEQYF.

The V gene is TRBV6-1, the J gene TRBJ2-3; a weak D match, TRBD1 (5 bases). Trimming took 5 bases from V and 1 from J, leaving 10 bases between them. This CDR3 contains 14 residues. Germline V gene data show CDR1 as MNHNS and CDR2 as SASEGT. This chain's CDR3 is CASSRSRGTDTQYF. CDR3 bases: TGTGCCAGCAGTAGATCCAGGGGCACAGATACGCAGTATTTT.

This chain connects TRBV7-3 to TRBJ2-1, with TRBD2 matching 11 bases. V shed 3 bases and J 8 bases; nucleotides not matched to a gene: 6. Germline V gene sequence: CDR1 SGHTA, CDR2 FQGTGA. The CDR3 sequence is 15 residues long. The CDR3 loop reads CASSFSGRADHEQFF. CDR3 in DNA: TGTGCCAGCAGCTTTAGCGGGAGGGCTGACCATGAGCAGTTCTTC.

On this clonotype itself: At one end the junction does not follow the germline gene, possibly because of a read error. The chain has TRBV6-1 and TRBJ2-7; the D gene is possibly TRBD1 (5 bases). CDR1 MNHNS and CDR2 SASEGT come from the germline V gene. This CDR3 is 10 amino acids long. The CDR3 coding sequence is TGTGCCAGCAGTGAATACTGGGGCCTCTTC. The encoded protein is CASSEYWGLF.

This rearrangement joins TRBV6-5 to TRBJ2-1; 9 bases align to TRBD2. Trimming removed 5 bases from V and 1 base from J; junction bases left unmatched: 3. In germline, CDR1 is MNHEY, CDR2 SVGAGI. This CDR3 region has 15 residues. CDR3 nucleotide sequence: TGTGCCAGCAGTAACCTAGCGGGATCCTACAATGAGCAGTTCTTC. Protein sequence: CASSNLAGSYNEQFF.

This clonotype is medium-sized. The chain combines TRBV6-5 with TRBJ2-1; TRBD1 might be the D (6 bases). CDR3 length: 14 amino acids. Germline CDR1 MNHEY, CDR2 SVGAGI. Trimming took off 6 bases at V and 9 bases at J, with 18 bases between the two ends. The CDR3 spells CASSIERGFSEQFF. DNA of the CDR3: TGTGCCAGCAGCATAGAGAGGGGGTTCAGTGAGCAGTTCTTC.

Of note for this clonotype: One end of the junction does not line up with germline, which may come from a read error. This chain uses TRBV6-4 with TRBJ2-3; TRBD2 might be the D (6 bases). This CDR3 spans 16 amino acids. The V gene's germline CDR1 is MRHNA and CDR2 SNTAGT. The CDR3, as DNA: TGTGCCAGCAGGGGGAGCGGGCCCAGAGGCACAGATACCCAGTATTTC. It is translated as CASRGSGPRGTDTQYF.

The chain employs TRBV11-2 and TRBJ2-2; no clear D gene. The germline V gene encodes CDR1 SGHAT and CDR2 FQNNGV. Trimming removed 2 bases from V and 2 bases from J, with 15 bases in between. This CDR3 contains 17 residues. The CDR3 spells CASSLSAWRLNTGELFF. The CDR3 nucleotides are TGTGCCAGCAGCTTATCGGCCTGGCGGCTAAACACCGGGGAGCTGTTTTTT.

The V call is TRBV6-1, the J call TRBJ2-5; 12 nucleotides agree with TRBD2. TRBJ2-7 explains the end of the DNA better; the J call may be wrong. Germline V gene data show CDR1 as MNHNS and CDR2 as SASEGT. The CDR3 has 13 residues. This CDR3 reads CATRTSGTYEQYF. CDR3 coding DNA: TGTGCCACGCGGACTAGCGGGACCTACGAGCAGTACTTC.

This clonotype was counted only a few times. Sequence at one end of the junction differs from germline and may be a read error. This rearrangement joins TRBV4-1 to TRBJ2-1, with D possibly TRBD2 on 6 matching bases. Per germline, CDR1 MGHRA and CDR2 YSYEKL. The CDR3 has 16 amino acids. The CDR3 sequence is CASSQSLGSSYNEQLF. As DNA, the CDR3 is TGCGCCAGCAGCCAAAGCCTCGGGAGCTCCTACAATGAGCAGCTCTTC.

As for this clonotype: Sequence at one end of the junction differs from germline and may be a read error. The V gene is TRBV6-1, the J gene TRBJ2-3, with TRBD2 matching over 13 bases. CDR3 length: 15 residues. The V gene's germline CDR1 is MNHNS and CDR2 SASEGT. CDR3 coding DNA: TGTGCCAGCAGTGAGACTAGCGGGGGGCCAGACATGCAGTATTTC. Its translation: CASSETSGGPDMQYF.

This clonotype has only one observation. In DNA form, the CDR3 reads TGTGCCAGCAGTGTCCGGGCCAAGGTGGACATTCAGTACTTC. It translates to CASSVRAKVDIQYF. The chain recombines TRBV6-1 with TRBJ2-4; D ambiguous. Trimming pared 4 bases from V and 8 bases from J, leaving 15 bases between. CDR1 and CDR2 (germline): MNHNS, SASEGT. This CDR3 comprises 14 residues.

Concerning this clonotype itself: The junction shows a germline mismatch at one end, possibly a read error. This chain uses TRBV6-1 with TRBJ2-3; a possible D gene is TRBD2 (5 bases). CDR1 and CDR2 from the germline V gene are MNHNS and SASEGT. This CDR3 is 16 amino acids long. The CDR3 loop reads CASSEGRLRGKNMQYF. Here the CDR3 DNA reads TGTGCCAGCAGTGAAGGGAGGCTGAGAGGCAAAAATATGCAGTACTTT.

The chain recombines TRBV10-1 with TRBJ2-1; D unclear. This CDR3 contains 13 residues. Between the trimmed V and J ends, which lost 8 bases and 5 bases, there was a span of 13 bases. Germline CDR1 reads WNHNN; CDR2 reads SYGVQD (reference sequence). This CDR3 reads CASPPHRDNEQFF. The DNA of the CDR3 is TGCGCCAGCCCACCCCACCGGGACAATGAGCAGTTCTTC.

The rearrangement joins TRBV4-2 to TRBJ2-3, with 11 bases aligning to TRBD1. This CDR3 has 17 amino acids. Trimming removed 6 bases from V and 2 bases from J; junction bases left unmatched: 10. Germline CDR1 is LGHNA and CDR2 is YNFKEQ. CDR3 DNA sequence: TGTGCCAGCAGACTGGGACAGGGGGGAGGTGACACAGATACGCAGTATTTT. This encodes CASRLGQGGGDTDTQYF.

The CDR3 region has the DNA TGTGCCAGCAGGGCGACCGGACTAGCGGGGGGCACCGGGGAGCTGTTTTTT. It translates to CASRATGLAGGTGELFF. V is TRBV27 and J is TRBJ2-2, with 14 bases fitting TRBD2. The V gene end was trimmed by 6 bases and the J gene end by 4 bases; junction bases not matched to a gene: 7. CDR1 and CDR2 (germline): MNHEY, SMNVEV (reference sequence). This CDR3 is built from 17 residues.

The chain uses TRBV6-5 and TRBJ2-4; possible D gene TRBD2, 5 bases. V lost 0 bases to trimming and J lost 8 bases, with 17 bases between them. From germline, CDR1 is MNHEY and CDR2 SVGAGI. The CDR3 length is 16 residues. In DNA, the CDR3 is TGTGCCAGCAGTTACTCGAGTAGTTCTAGCACAGACATTCAGTACTTC. Protein sequence: CASSYSSSSSTDIQYF.

This clonotype came up many times. V usage is TRBV7-8 and J usage is TRBJ2-3, with no clear D. The CDR3 is 15 residues long. CDR1 SGHVS and CDR2 FQNEAQ come from the germline V gene. The V end was cut by 2 bases, the J end by 2 bases, with 11 bases between. The CDR3 reads CASSLMAGYTDTQYF. The CDR3, as DNA: TGTGCCAGCAGCTTAATGGCAGGCTACACAGATACGCAGTATTTT.

V usage is TRBV10-1 and J usage is TRBJ2-5; D may match TRBD1 or TRBD2 (6 bases each). From germline, CDR1 is WNHNN and CDR2 SYGVQD (reference sequence). This CDR3 is 14 amino acids long. This CDR3 is CAGHGGRAQKIQYF. The CDR3 DNA reads as TGCGCGGGCCACGGGGGCCGTGCCCAAAAGATTCAGTACTTC.